The rows below give T cell receptor beta chains drawn from one sample of a study of patients and donors after allogeneic stem cell transplantation. TCRdb analysed the RT-PCR reads with MiXCR anew, one entry per CDR3 protein. This table holds approximately 150,000 distinct CDR3 sequences, about two fifths found once. The source material was blood, either unsorted or a sorted T cell fraction (not recorded which). The receptors derive from a human donor who was either an allogeneic HSCT recipient or a stem cell or donor lymphocyte infusion donor (not recorded which). It is not recorded whose cells these are; they may come from a transplant donor. Each CDR3 is given with its conserved first and last residue. The order of the fields is clone size, J gene, V gene, CDR3 protein. The size of a clone is reported for some rows only, either as once, few or many, or as a class for expanded clones.

clone size: -; J gene: TRBJ1-4; V gene: TRBV28; CDR3 protein: CASTWPGLRDEKLFF
clone size: -; J gene: TRBJ1-1; V gene: TRBV6-5; CDR3 protein: CASSFFTANTEAFF
clone size: -; J gene: TRBJ1-2; V gene: TRBV6-6; CDR3 protein: CASLGVYGYTF
clone size: few; J gene: TRBJ1-1; V gene: TRBV12-3/TRBV12-4; CDR3 protein: CASSSRQRNTEAFF
clone size: -; J gene: TRBJ1-6; V gene: TRBV9; CDR3 protein: CASSVVGDHLHF
clone size: once; J gene: TRBJ2-5; V gene: TRBV12-3/TRBV12-4; CDR3 protein: CASTPGTTQETQYF
clone size: few; J gene: TRBJ2-1; V gene: TRBV11-2; CDR3 protein: CASSLGYLGTTPNNEQFF
clone size: few; J gene: TRBJ1-1; V gene: TRBV6-5; CDR3 protein: CASSYSSGGNTEAFF
clone size: -; J gene: TRBJ2-1; V gene: TRBV12-3/TRBV12-4; CDR3 protein: CASTPRRAGREQFF
clone size: few; J gene: TRBJ1-6; V gene: TRBV12-3/TRBV12-4; CDR3 protein: CASSPGLTKGTLHF
clone size: many; J gene: TRBJ1-4; V gene: TRBV5-1; CDR3 protein: CASSSRTGTNEKLFF
clone size: -; J gene: TRBJ2-2; V gene: TRBV7-9; CDR3 protein: CASFRDRDTGELFF
clone size: few; J gene: TRBJ2-2; V gene: TRBV15; CDR3 protein: CATSRVSPGELFF
clone size: -; J gene: TRBJ2-1; V gene: TRBV5-1; CDR3 protein: CASSLSGVAHEQFF
clone size: -; J gene: TRBJ2-5; V gene: TRBV5-5; CDR3 protein: CASSSDRGYQETQYF
clone size: few; J gene: TRBJ1-5; V gene: TRBV7-9; CDR3 protein: CASSLNVGGNQPQHF
clone size: -; J gene: TRBJ1-1; V gene: TRBV7-8; CDR3 protein: CASSLTGMNTEAFF
clone size: few; J gene: TRBJ1-5; V gene: TRBV6-6; CDR3 protein: CASSTGWGTGNQPQHF
clone size: -; J gene: TRBJ1-6; V gene: TRBV6-5; CDR3 protein: CASSYASSYNSPLHF
clone size: -; J gene: TRBJ2-7; V gene: TRBV27; CDR3 protein: CASTGSSYEQYF
clone size: -; J gene: TRBJ1-1; V gene: TRBV5-6; CDR3 protein: CASSKGLTMNTEAFF
clone size: -; J gene: TRBJ2-1; V gene: TRBV7-6; CDR3 protein: CASSSLAGAINEQFF
clone size: -; J gene: TRBJ2-7; V gene: TRBV3-1; CDR3 protein: CASSSLGRGGYYEQYF
clone size: few; J gene: TRBJ1-2; V gene: TRBV20-1; CDR3 protein: CSAPKPLGTLSNYGYTF
clone size: -; J gene: TRBJ2-5; V gene: TRBV12-3/TRBV12-4; CDR3 protein: CASRGGQQETQYF
clone size: few; J gene: TRBJ1-3; V gene: TRBV12-3/TRBV12-4; CDR3 protein: CASRGGIPGNTIYF
clone size: -; J gene: TRBJ1-5; V gene: TRBV20-1; CDR3 protein: CSARGVRARSNQPQHF
clone size: -; J gene: TRBJ1-6; V gene: TRBV20-1; CDR3 protein: CSASQARGNSPLHF
clone size: -; J gene: TRBJ2-6; V gene: TRBV20-1; CDR3 protein: CSAPRGTLSGANVLTF
clone size: few; J gene: TRBJ1-1; V gene: TRBV20-1; CDR3 protein: CSARDRVSNTEAFF
clone size: -; J gene: TRBJ2-7; V gene: TRBV20-1; CDR3 protein: CSADRGAYEQYF
clone size: -; J gene: TRBJ1-1; V gene: TRBV2; CDR3 protein: CASSDQVSNTEAFF
clone size: once; J gene: TRBJ1-5; V gene: TRBV5-5; CDR3 protein: CASSLEGNSNQPQHF
clone size: -; J gene: TRBJ2-3; V gene: TRBV5-1; CDR3 protein: CASSPVVFPSTDTQYF
clone size: -; J gene: TRBJ1-2; V gene: TRBV7-8; CDR3 protein: CASSYLLGTGPLSNYGYTF
clone size: once; J gene: TRBJ2-3; V gene: TRBV9; CDR3 protein: CASSGYSGHTNPGVF
clone size: few; J gene: TRBJ1-4; V gene: TRBV12-3/TRBV12-4; CDR3 protein: CASSQSTGQKLFF
clone size: -; J gene: TRBJ1-1; V gene: TRBV20-1; CDR3 protein: CSATRRGGSEAFF
clone size: few; J gene: TRBJ1-1; V gene: TRBV12-5; CDR3 protein: CASSGSGSGPEAFF
clone size: few; J gene: TRBJ1-1; V gene: TRBV6-5; CDR3 protein: CASRGQQNTEAFF
clone size: few; J gene: TRBJ1-5; V gene: TRBV25-1; CDR3 protein: CASSDPRYSNQPQHF
clone size: few; J gene: TRBJ1-1; V gene: TRBV7-9; CDR3 protein: CASSPRPHTNTEAFF
clone size: -; J gene: TRBJ2-1; V gene: TRBV9; CDR3 protein: CASSVAASGGPRSTYNEQFF
clone size: -; J gene: TRBJ2-2; V gene: TRBV6-4; CDR3 protein: CASSSSGGFTGELFF
clone size: -; J gene: TRBJ1-1; V gene: TRBV29-1; CDR3 protein: CSVEDLQGSSEAFF
clone size: -; J gene: TRBJ1-4; V gene: TRBV28; CDR3 protein: CASSPPGQGYEKLFF
clone size: -; J gene: TRBJ2-2; V gene: TRBV6-6; CDR3 protein: CASSTGGGSTGELFF